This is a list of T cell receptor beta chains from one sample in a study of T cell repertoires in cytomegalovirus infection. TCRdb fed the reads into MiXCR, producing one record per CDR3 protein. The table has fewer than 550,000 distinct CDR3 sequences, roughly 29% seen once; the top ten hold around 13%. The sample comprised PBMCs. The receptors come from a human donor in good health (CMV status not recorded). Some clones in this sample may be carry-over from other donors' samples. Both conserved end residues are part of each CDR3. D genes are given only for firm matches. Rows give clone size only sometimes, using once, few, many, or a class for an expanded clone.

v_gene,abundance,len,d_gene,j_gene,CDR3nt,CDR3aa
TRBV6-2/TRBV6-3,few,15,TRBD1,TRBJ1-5,TGTGCCAGCAGTCGGGCGGGACAGGGGTCTCAGCCCCAGCATTTT,CASSRAGQGSQPQHF
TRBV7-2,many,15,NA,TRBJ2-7,TGTGCCAGCAGCTTAGGGCAGGGGGGAACCAACGAGCAGTACTTC,CASSLGQGGTNEQYF
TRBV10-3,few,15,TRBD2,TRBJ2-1,TGTGCCATCAGTGAGTCCGGGACTAGCGGGAATGAGCAGTTCTTC,CAISESGTSGNEQFF
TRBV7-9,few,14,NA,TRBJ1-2,TGTGCCAGCAGCCCCTTTGACGGATACTATGGCTACACCTTC,CASSPFDGYYGYTF
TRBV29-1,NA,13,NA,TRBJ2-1,TGCAGCGTTGAAGGGGGTGAATTCGATGAGCAGTTCTTC,CSVEGGEFDEQFF
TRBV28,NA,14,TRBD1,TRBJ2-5,TGTGCCAGCAGTTCTCCGACAGGGGCAGAGACCCAGTACTTC,CASSSPTGAETQYF
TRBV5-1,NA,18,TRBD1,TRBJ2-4,TGCGCCAGCAGCTCCCAAGGGACAGGGAAGGGGGCCAAAAACATTCAGTACTTC,CASSSQGTGKGAKNIQYF
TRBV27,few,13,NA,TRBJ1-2,TGTGCCAGCAGTTTAACTGGGACATCTGGCTACACCTTC,CASSLTGTSGYTF
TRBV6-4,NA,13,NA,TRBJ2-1,TGTGCCAGCTCGGTGGGGCGAGCCGATGAGCAGTTCTTC,CASSVGRADEQFF
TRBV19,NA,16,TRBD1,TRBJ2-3,TGTGCCAGTACCCCTGGGACAGGGGAAGGCACAGATACGCAGTATTTT,CASTPGTGEGTDTQYF
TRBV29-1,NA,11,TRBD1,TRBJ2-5,TGCAGCACCCAAGGGACAGGGCATGAGTACTTC,CSTQGTGHEYF
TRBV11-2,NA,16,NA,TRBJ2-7,TGTGCCAGCAGCCCCTACCGACTTAACAGCTCCTACGAGCAGTACTTC,CASSPYRLNSSYEQYF
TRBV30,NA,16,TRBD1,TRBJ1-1,TGTGCCTGGGGCGGTGAGGGACAGCCGAGGCTTACTGAAGCTTTCTTT,CAWGGEGQPRLTEAFF
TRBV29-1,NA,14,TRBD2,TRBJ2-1,TGCAGCGTTGGTGGGACTAGCGGCTACAATGAGCAGTTCTTC,CSVGGTSGYNEQFF
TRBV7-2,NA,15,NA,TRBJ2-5,TGTGCCAGCAGCTTATATGTTTTCCGGCAAGAGACCCAGTACTTC,CASSLYVFRQETQYF